The 13 T cell receptor beta chains presented below share a single source sample, sequenced in a study of early T cells in non-severe SARS-CoV-2 infection. Via MiXCR, TCRdb re-called the 5' RACE reads, giving one row per CDR3 protein. The repertoire holds fewer than 60,000 distinct CDR3 sequences, with around 4% as singletons. Sequencing used whole blood. These receptors came from an adult who was a healthcare worker with PCR-confirmed SARS-CoV-2 infection or an uninfected control (not recorded which).

This clonotype was recorded a few times. CDR3 amino acids: CASTSGEYNEQFF. The CDR3 DNA follows: TGTGCCAGTACTAGCGGCGAGTACAATGAGCAGTTCTTC. The chain is built from TRBV2 and TRBJ2-1; 8 bases line up with TRBD2. This CDR3 is built from 13 residues. Germline CDR1 reads SNHLY; CDR2 reads FYNNEI. The V gene end was trimmed by 9 bases and the J gene end by 4 bases; junction bases not matched to a gene: 5.

This clonotype was observed a handful of times. This chain's CDR3 is CASSPPGRGRFNEKLFF. CDR3 in DNA: TGTGCCAGCAGCCCCCCGGGGAGGGGGCGCTTTAATGAAAAACTGTTTTTT. The J gene is TRBJ1-4, the V gene TRBV7-9, with TRBD1 matching over 7 bases. The CDR3 length is 17 residues. The germline CDR1 and CDR2 sequences are SEHNR and FQNEAQ (reference sequence). The V and J ends lost 5 bases and 4 bases, in that order; junction bases with no gene match: 13.

This clonotype was seen at least ten times. The chain links TRBV7-2 to TRBJ1-5; D perhaps matches TRBD1 (5 bases). The CDR3 covers 15 residues. CDR1 SGHTA and CDR2 FQGNSA come from the germline V gene. The V end was cut by 4 bases, the J end by 1 base, with 11 bases between. As DNA, the CDR3 is TGTGCCAGCAGCTGGGGTGGGGGAAGCAATCAGCCCCAGCATTTT. Translated, it gives CASSWGGGSNQPQHF.

This clonotype showed up many times. The genes are TRBV11-2 and TRBJ2-7, with TRBD2 matching 10 bases. The V gene's germline CDR1 is SGHAT and CDR2 FQNNGV. The CDR3 totals 13 residues. V dropped 6 bases and J dropped 6; count of bases not matched to a gene: 5. CDR3 in DNA: TGTGCCAGCAGGGGACTAGCGAGTCGCGAGCAGTACTTC. As protein: CASRGLASREQYF.

This clonotype appeared many times. The rearrangement joins TRBV9 to TRBJ2-3; 9 nucleotides line up with TRBD2. In germline, CDR1 is SGDLS, CDR2 YYNGEE. The CDR3 length is 16 residues. Trimming took 0 bases from V and 4 from J; bases not matched to a gene: 6. CDR3 region: CASSVEAGGPPDTQYF. The CDR3 nucleotides are TGTGCCAGCAGCGTAGAGGCGGGGGGGCCGCCAGATACGCAGTATTTT.

This clonotype was observed many times. The chain has TRBV6-6 and TRBJ2-3; TRBD1 is a possible D gene (6 bases). This CDR3 comprises 17 residues. Germline assignment: CDR1 MNHNY and CDR2 SVGAGI (reference sequence). Trimming took 5 bases from V and 0 from J, leaving 18 bases between them. CDR3 sequence reads: CASSPGQFLRSTDTQYF. In DNA form, the CDR3 reads TGTGCCAGCAGTCCCGGACAGTTCTTAAGGAGCACAGATACGCAGTATTTT.

J is TRBJ2-3 and V is TRBV25-1; either TRBD1 or TRBD2 may fit D (5 bases each). The CDR3 is made up of 17 amino acids. V was trimmed by 5 bases and J by 2 bases, leaving 20 bases between them. Looked up from germline, CDR1 is MGHDK and CDR2 is SYGVNS. In DNA, the CDR3 is TGTGCCAGCAGTTCCGGAGACGGGGACCGAATCACAGATACGCAGTATTTT. Protein product: CASSSGDGDRITDTQYF. The full variable domain, rest sourced from reference TRBV25-1 and TRBJ2-3, is EADIYQTPRYLVIGTGKKITLECSQTMGHDKMYWYQQDPGMELHLIHYSYGVNSTEKGDLSSESTVSRIRTEHFPLTLESARPSHTSQYLCASSSGDGDRITDTQYFGPGTRLTVL.

This clonotype was counted many times. The rearrangement uses TRBV20-1 and TRBJ2-7; tentative D call: TRBD1 (6 bases). CDR3 length equals 14 residues. Germline-derived CDR1 and CDR2 are DFQATT and SNEGSKA (reference sequence). The germline V and J ends were trimmed by 3 bases and 2 bases, with 14 bases remaining between them. CDR3 sequence (DNA): TGCAGTGCTAGTCTGACAGGACTCCCCTACGAGCAGTACTTC. This translates into CSASLTGLPYEQYF.

On this clonotype itself: The junction departs from germline at one end; a sequencing error may be responsible. The V gene is TRBV7-3, the J gene TRBJ2-1; TRBD2 aligns across 9 bases. The CDR3 totals 18 residues. Germline CDR1 is SGHTA and CDR2 is FQGTGA. This CDR3 reads CASSPLAGGPGMYNEQIF. CDR3 DNA: TGTGCCAGCAGCCCCCTCGCGGGGGGGCCGGGGATGTACAATGAGCAGATCTTC. The whole variable domain, remainder taken from reference TRBV7-3 and TRBJ2-1, is GAGVSQTPSNKVTEKGKYVELRCDPISGHTALYWYRQSLGQGPEFLIYFQGTGAADDSGLPNDRFFAVRPEGSVSTLKIQRTERGDSAVYLCASSPLAGGPGMYNEQIFGPGTRLTVL.

This clonotype was seen many times. J is TRBJ1-2 and V is TRBV11-2; no clear D gene. V dropped 6 bases and J dropped 0 bases, with 11 bases sitting between them. Per germline, CDR1 SGHAT and CDR2 FQNNGV. CDR3 size: 14 residues. In nucleotides, the CDR3 is TGTGCCAGCAGTCAACCGGGGTCTAACTATGGCTACACCTTC. Translated: CASSQPGSNYGYTF. The variable domain in full, completed from reference TRBV11-2 and TRBJ1-2, reads EAGVAQSPRYKIIEKRQSVAFWCNPISGHATLYWYQQILGQGPKLLIQFQNNGVVDDSQLPKDRFSAERLKGVDSTLKIQPAKLEDSAVYLCASSQPGSNYGYTFGSGTRLTVV.

V and J are TRBV7-2 and TRBJ1-4; TRBD1 matches at 11 bases. Losses at the gene ends were 4 bases for V and 8 bases for J; bases not matched to a gene: 3. CDR1 SGHTA and CDR2 FQGNSA come from the germline V gene. The length of the CDR3 is 14 residues. CDR3: CASSSRDRGEKLFF. CDR3 sequence (DNA): TGTGCCAGCAGCTCCCGGGACAGGGGGGAAAAACTGTTTTTT.

This clonotype was seen ten or more times. The chain recombines TRBV3-1 with TRBJ2-1, with D unresolved. The CDR3 contains 15 residues. V shed 5 bases and J shed 4 bases, with 15 bases lying between them. Germline assignment: CDR1 LGHDT and CDR2 YNNKEL (reference sequence). The CDR3 coding sequence is TGTGCCAGCAGCTCCCCTAGAACGGGTTACAATGAGCAGTTCTTC. Amino acid sequence: CASSSPRTGYNEQFF.

Concerning this clonotype itself: A much larger clone lies a single base off, so this may be a read error. The V gene is TRBV5-1, the J gene TRBJ2-1, with 7 bases lining up with TRBD1. In germline, CDR1 is SGHRS, CDR2 YFSETQ. Trimming removed 6 bases from V and 2 bases from J; junction bases left unmatched: 8. This CDR3 comprises 15 residues. The CDR3 DNA follows: TGCGCCAGCACCAAGGGACAGAGCCCCTACAATGAGCAGTTCTTC. Translated: CASTKGQSPYNEQFF.